The 18 T cell receptor beta chains listed next were all sequenced from one sample in a study of T-cell memory formation after mild COVID-19. TCRdb recomputed calls from the 5' RACE reads with MiXCR, one row per CDR3 protein. The table includes some 48,000 distinct CDR3 sequences, 25% to 35% detected once. Sequencing input: PBMCs or a T cell subset sorted from them (not recorded which). The origin of the receptors is a young man who had mild COVID-19 (a few samples of this study predate the infection). Cell type and time point are not known.

This clonotype was observed once. This chain uses TRBV28 with TRBJ2-5; D is possibly TRBD1 (5 bases). CDR1 and CDR2 (germline): MDHEN, SYDVKM. V was trimmed by 8 bases and J by 0 bases, leaving 13 bases between them. The CDR3 runs 14 residues. The chain's CDR3 is CASGIRTYQETQYF. For the CDR3, the DNA is TGTGCCAGCGGTATCCGGACATACCAAGAGACCCAGTACTTC.

The chain carries TRBV6-1 and TRBJ2-1; 11 bases are shared with TRBD2. CDR1 is MNHNS and CDR2 is SASEGT in the germline V gene. Trimming cost V 4 bases and J 3 bases; bases outside gene matches: 5. The CDR3 sequence is 16 residues long. CDR3 region: CASSGLSGGDYNEQFF. In DNA, the CDR3 is TGTGCCAGCAGTGGGCTTAGCGGGGGGGACTACAATGAGCAGTTCTTC.

In its sample, this clonotype was seen a few times. The rearrangement links TRBV6-5 to TRBJ2-2, with TRBD1 identical over 7 bases. The germline CDR1 and CDR2 sequences are MNHEY and SVGAGI. Trimming at V came to 6 bases and at J to 1 base, leaving 8 bases not matched to a gene. CDR3 length: 16 residues. The CDR3 sequence is CASRRPYRGNTGELFF. The CDR3 region has the DNA TGTGCCAGCAGGAGACCTTACAGGGGGAACACCGGGGAGCTGTTTTTT.

The rearrangement uses TRBV11-2 and TRBJ2-2; TRBD2 is a possible D gene (5 bases). In germline, CDR1 is SGHAT, CDR2 FQNNGV. The CDR3 runs to 12 residues. Written as DNA, the CDR3 is TGTGCTCTTCGAGGGTCCACCGGGGAGCTGTTTTTT. This codes for CALRGSTGELFF.

This rearrangement joins TRBV20-1 to TRBJ1-1; D gene unclear. The germline CDR1 and CDR2 sequences are DFQATT and SNEGSKA (reference sequence). The ends were cut back, 4 bases at V and 3 bases at J, with 21 bases in the middle. The CDR3 loop spans 16 amino acids. CDR3 nucleotide sequence: TGCAGTGCTACGGACCGAACCAACCCCGGGGACACTGAAGCTTTCTTT. This gives the protein CSATDRTNPGDTEAFF.

This clonotype was detected ten times or more. The chain employs TRBV6-2 or TRBV6-3 and TRBJ2-2, with D tentatively TRBD1 (5 bases). V was pared by 0 bases and J by 7 bases, with 9 bases between. The CDR3 is 14 amino acids. Germline values: CDR1 MNHEY, CDR2 SVGEGT. The CDR3 is CASSYSGAVGELFF. The CDR3 coding sequence is TGTGCCAGCAGTTACTCAGGGGCGGTCGGGGAGCTGTTTTTT.

This clonotype was observed a few times. The rearrangement uses TRBV4-3 and TRBJ2-1; 10 bases agree with TRBD2. Germline V CDR1 and CDR2: LGHNA, YSLEER. The CDR3 is 15 residues long. The V gene end was trimmed by 1 base and the J gene end by 3 bases; junction bases not matched to a gene: 0. The CDR3 bases are TGCGCCAGCAGCCAAGTAGCGGGGGGCTACAATGAGCAGTTCTTC. This encodes CASSQVAGGYNEQFF.

This clonotype came up once. The V call is TRBV4-2, the J call TRBJ2-1; TRBD2 agrees at 8 bases. V lost 3 bases to trimming and J lost 3 bases; unmatched junction nucleotides: 7. The germline CDR1 and CDR2 sequences are LGHNA and YNFKEQ. The CDR3 contains 16 residues. This CDR3 is CASSQDKSGGYNEQFF. CDR3 nucleotide sequence: TGTGCCAGCAGCCAGGATAAAAGCGGGGGCTACAATGAGCAGTTCTTC.

The V and J genes are TRBV21-1 and TRBJ2-7; the table's D call of TRBD1 was not tested on the DNA. TRBV21-1 is flagged as a pseudogene. The CDR3 spans 15 residues. CDR3 in DNA: TGTGCCAGCAGCACCCATGACAGGGGATGCTACGAGCAGTACGTC. This encodes CASSTHDRGCYEQYV.

This clonotype occurred a few times. J is TRBJ1-2 and V is TRBV12-3 or TRBV12-4, with a weak D call TRBD1 (6 bases). The V and J ends lost 7 bases and 7 bases respectively, with 16 bases between them. The CDR3 extends over 13 amino acids. CDR3 nucleotide sequence: TGTGCCAGCACCACTACGATGGACAGTGGCTACACCTTC. Amino acid sequence: CASTTTMDSGYTF.

The rearrangement links TRBV5-1 to TRBJ2-5, with 7 bases fitting TRBD1. This CDR3 comprises 13 residues. Unmatched junction bases numbered 2, after V lost 4 bases and J lost 2 bases. Looked up from germline, CDR1 is SGHRS and CDR2 is YFSETQ. The CDR3 reads CASSQGQQETQYF. The CDR3 coding sequence is TGCGCCAGCAGCCAGGGACAGCAAGAGACCCAGTACTTC. Looking up the rest from reference TRBV5-1 and TRBJ2-5 gives the full variable domain: KAGVTQTPRYLIKTRGQQVTLSCSPISGHRSVSWYQQTPGQGLQFLFEYFSETQRNKGNFPGRFSGRQFSNSRSEMNVSTLELGDSALYLCASSQGQQETQYFGPGTRLLVL.

The rearrangement links TRBV6-6 to TRBJ1-1, with 9 bases that match TRBD1. V trimming: 0 bases; J trimming: 7 bases; junction bases outside the gene matches: 12. The CDR3 contains 17 residues. The germline V gene has CDR1 MNHNY and CDR2 SVGAGI (reference sequence). The CDR3 here is CASSYSTSQTGGNEAFF. Here the CDR3 DNA reads TGTGCCAGCAGTTACTCGACCAGTCAGACAGGGGGAAATGAAGCTTTCTTT.

This clonotype was detected a few times. This chain connects TRBV10-3 to TRBJ2-1; TRBD2 aligns across 7 bases. Germline-derived CDR1 and CDR2 are ENHRY and SYGVKD. This CDR3 is built from 18 residues. With 3 bases clipped from V and 2 bases from J, the junction kept 13 bases outside the gene matches. CDR3: CAISDPLVERGTYNEQFF. CDR3 DNA: TGTGCCATCAGTGACCCGCTGGTCGAGCGGGGAACCTACAATGAGCAGTTCTTC.

This chain connects TRBV28 to TRBJ2-2; D gene uncertain. The CDR3 is 14 residues long. CDR1 and CDR2 from the germline V gene are MDHEN and SYDVKM. V was clipped by 6 bases and J by 3 bases, with 11 bases between them. The CDR3, as DNA: TGTGCCAGCAGACCATTAAGGGACACCGGGGAGCTGTTTTTT. Its protein is CASRPLRDTGELFF.

The chain carries TRBV27 and TRBJ2-1, with TRBD2 identical over 9 bases. Germline lookup yields CDR1 MNHEY and CDR2 SMNVEV (reference sequence). Losses at the gene ends were 5 bases for V and 4 bases for J; bases not matched to a gene: 6. This CDR3 spans 15 amino acids. The CDR3 region is CASSQYTSGYNEQFF. The CDR3 DNA reads as TGTGCCAGCAGTCAGTATACTAGCGGGTACAATGAGCAGTTCTTC.

The rearrangement joins TRBV6-2 or TRBV6-3 to TRBJ2-3; possibly TRBD1 or TRBD2 for D (6 bases each). The CDR3 spans 14 residues. V lost 7 bases, J lost 1 base, and 12 bases lay in between. The germline V gene has CDR1 MNHEY and CDR2 SVGEGT. Here the CDR3 reads CASNGGGGTDTQYF. The DNA for the CDR3 is TGTGCCAGCAACGGGGGCGGAGGCACAGATACGCAGTATTTT.

The chain joins TRBV29-1 to TRBJ2-3, with D tentatively TRBD2 (6 bases). Trimming left V 6 bases short and J 2 bases short, with 15 bases between. This CDR3 region has 14 residues. Germline-derived CDR1 and CDR2 are SQVTM and ANQGSEA. Here the CDR3 reads CSVGGRGNTDTQYF. CDR3 DNA: TGCAGCGTGGGAGGTCGGGGAAACACAGATACGCAGTATTTT.

There are many counts of this clonotype. The rearrangement joins TRBV5-1 to TRBJ2-1; possibly TRBD1 or TRBD2 for D (5 bases each). Germline V lookup: CDR1 SGHRS, CDR2 YFSETQ. CDR3 length: 11 residues. Trimming shortened V by 3 bases and J by 10 bases, and 8 bases separated the two germline ends. CDR3: CASSWDLEQFF. CDR3 DNA: TGCGCCAGCAGCTGGGACCTCGAGCAGTTCTTC.